This T cell receptor beta chain was observed in a study of molecular identifiers for immune sequencing clone quantification. This clonotype was picked up a small number of times. Germline trimming cut 1 base from V and 2 bases from J; bases unmatched to any gene: 6. Germline values: CDR1 MDHEN, CDR2 SYDVKM. This CDR3 spans 19 amino acids. CD8+CD4-CCR7+CD45RA+ cells were sorted as naive CD8 T cells. TCRdb ran MiXCR on the PCR reads and lists one entry per CDR3 protein. The sample consists of around 480,000 distinct CDR3 sequences, roughly 23% of them appearing once. This chain links TRBV28 with TRBJ2-2, with 14 bases identical to TRBD2. Sample: naive CD8+ T cells from blood, with Jurkat cell RNA spiked in. The subset denotes: FACS-sorted CD8+CD4-CCR7+CD45RA+ naive T cells. This sequence originates from a human donor in good health. Some libraries in this study had Jurkat cell RNA spiked in. The CDR3 sequence is CASSLSGTSGSPNTGELFF. The CDR3 DNA sequence: TGTGCCAGCAGTTTATCCGGGACTAGCGGGAGTCCCAACACCGGGGAGCTGTTTTTT. Filled out from reference TRBV28 and TRBJ2-2, the complete variable domain reads DVKVTQSSRYLVKRTGEKVFLECVQDMDHENMFWYRQDPGLGLRLIYFSYDVKMKEKGDIPEGYSVSREKKERFSLILESASTNQTSMYLCASSLSGTSGSPNTGELFFGEGSRLTVL.